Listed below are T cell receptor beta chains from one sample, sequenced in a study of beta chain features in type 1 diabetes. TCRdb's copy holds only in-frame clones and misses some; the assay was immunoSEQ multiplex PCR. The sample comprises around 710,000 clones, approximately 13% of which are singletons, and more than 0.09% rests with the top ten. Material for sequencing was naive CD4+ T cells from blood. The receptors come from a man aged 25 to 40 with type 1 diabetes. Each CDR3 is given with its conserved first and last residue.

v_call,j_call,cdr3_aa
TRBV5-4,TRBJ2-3,CASSGTSGYADTQYF
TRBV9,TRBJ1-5,CASSQQGAGNQPQHF
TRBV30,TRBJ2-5,CAWSVGQLQETQYF
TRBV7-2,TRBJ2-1,CASMKTGRYNEQFF
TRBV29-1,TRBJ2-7,CSVRPTGAREQYF
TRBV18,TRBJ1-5,CASSPLDQPQHF
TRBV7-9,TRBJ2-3,CASSRADTQYF
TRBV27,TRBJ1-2,CASSNYRVPSTSDGYTF
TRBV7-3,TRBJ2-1,CASSDGGYNEQFF
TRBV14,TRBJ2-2,CASRGQGTGELFF
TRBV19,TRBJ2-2,CASRRHTGELFF
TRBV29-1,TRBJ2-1,CSVEANQGAWDEQFF
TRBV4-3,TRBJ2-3,CASSQERQGAKFTDTQYF
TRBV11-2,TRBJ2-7,CASSPRQDSYEQYF
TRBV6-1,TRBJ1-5,CASSEAPAGRDQPQHF
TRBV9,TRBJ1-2,CASSVNYGYTF
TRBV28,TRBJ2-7,CASSFPGTGTYEQYF
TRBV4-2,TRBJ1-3,CASSQVGTTNSGNTIYF
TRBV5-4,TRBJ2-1,CASRSTLAGGLNEQFF
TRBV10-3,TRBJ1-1,CAISGSNGNTEAFF
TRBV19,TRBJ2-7,CASSAQGPSYEQYF
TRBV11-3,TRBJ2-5,CASSPTGAVVKTQYF
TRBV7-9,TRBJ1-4,CASSSKGTGGTNEKLFF
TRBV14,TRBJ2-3,CASSLGLAGGTDTQYF
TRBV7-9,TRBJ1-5,CASSQGANQPQHF
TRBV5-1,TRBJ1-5,CASSLVLGETQPQHF
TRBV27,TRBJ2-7,CASRNRGYEQYF
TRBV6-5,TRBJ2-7,CASRAGTSGSYEQYF
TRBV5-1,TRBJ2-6,CASSQSSAGANVLTF
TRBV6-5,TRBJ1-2,CASSYSNNYGYTF
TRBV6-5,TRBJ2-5,CASSYGTGQETQYF
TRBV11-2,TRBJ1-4,CASSLVTATNEKLFF
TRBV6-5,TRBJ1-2,CASSPQGNYGYTF
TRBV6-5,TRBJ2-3,CASSPGSTDTQYF
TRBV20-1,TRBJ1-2,CSGEGYTF
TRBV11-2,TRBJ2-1,CASSLDREVRGPFYNEQFF
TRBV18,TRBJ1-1,CASSPPGTGKGNTEAFF
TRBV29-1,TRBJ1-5,CSVADRVGNQPQHF
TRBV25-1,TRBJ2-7,CASKEEGIHEQYF